This T cell receptor (beta chain) came from a study of early T cells in non-severe SARS-CoV-2 infection. Study-level results: Using VDJdb, the matching emphasized anti-spike CD8 responses while missing private and CD4 specificities.

Molecules of cDNA were individually given unique molecular identifiers that were attached to them. TCRdb redid the calling of the 5' RACE reads with MiXCR, one entry per CDR3 protein. The sample gives tens of thousands of distinct CDR3 sequences, more than 12% of which show up once; 4.5% to 7% is in the top ten. This clonotype was recorded a few times. Its antigen is still unknown. V was pared by 6 bases and J by 2 bases, with 11 bases of the junction left unmatched. From germline, CDR1 is KGHSH and CDR2 LQKENI. The CDR3 extends over 16 amino acids. The clonotype comes from an adult who was a healthcare worker with PCR-confirmed SARS-CoV-2 infection or an uninfected control (not recorded which). The rearrangement uses TRBV18 and TRBJ2-7; 9 bases map to TRBD2. What was sequenced was whole blood. CDR3 sequence reads: CASSQRGLANPYEQYF. For the CDR3, the DNA is TGTGCCAGCTCCCAACGGGGACTAGCTAACCCCTACGAGCAGTACTTC.